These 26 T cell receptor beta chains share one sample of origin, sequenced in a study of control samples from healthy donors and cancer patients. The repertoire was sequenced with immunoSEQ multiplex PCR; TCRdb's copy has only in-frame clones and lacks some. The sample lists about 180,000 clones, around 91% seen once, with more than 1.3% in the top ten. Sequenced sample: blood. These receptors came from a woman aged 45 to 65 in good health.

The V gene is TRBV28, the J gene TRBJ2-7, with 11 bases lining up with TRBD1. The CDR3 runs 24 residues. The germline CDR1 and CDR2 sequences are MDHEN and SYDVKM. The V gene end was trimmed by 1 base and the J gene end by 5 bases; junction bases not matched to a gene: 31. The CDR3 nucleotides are TGTGCCAGCAGTTTATCCCCCAGTCTGCCCGCTGTAACATTGTGGGGACAGGGGGAGCACGAGCAGTACTTC. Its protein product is CASSLSPSLPAVTLWGQGEHEQYF. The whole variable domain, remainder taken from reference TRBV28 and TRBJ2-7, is DVKVTQSSRYLVKRTGEKVFLECVQDMDHENMFWYRQDPGLGLRLIYFSYDVKMKEKGDIPEGYSVSREKKERFSLILESASTNQTSMYLCASSLSPSLPAVTLWGQGEHEQYFGPGTRLTVT.

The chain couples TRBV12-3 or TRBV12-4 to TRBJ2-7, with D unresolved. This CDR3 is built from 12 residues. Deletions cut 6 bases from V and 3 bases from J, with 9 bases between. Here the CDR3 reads CASSYKNYEQYF. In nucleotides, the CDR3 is TGTGCCAGCAGCTACAAGAACTACGAGCAGTACTTC.

The CDR3 region has the DNA TGCGCCAGCAGCTCCGATGGACAGGGAGGGGGCGAGCAGTACTTC. Encoded protein: CASSSDGQGGGEQYF. The rearrangement links TRBV5-1 to TRBJ2-7, with D tentatively TRBD1 (8 bases). The CDR3 length is 15 residues. The germline V gene encodes CDR1 SGHRS and CDR2 YFSETQ. Trimming took 3 bases from V and 6 from J, leaving 19 bases between them. Looking up the rest from reference TRBV5-1 and TRBJ2-7 gives the full variable domain: KAGVTQTPRYLIKTRGQQVTLSCSPISGHRSVSWYQQTPGQGLQFLFEYFSETQRNKGNFPGRFSGRQFSNSRSEMNVSTLELGDSALYLCASSSDGQGGGEQYFGPGTRLTVT.

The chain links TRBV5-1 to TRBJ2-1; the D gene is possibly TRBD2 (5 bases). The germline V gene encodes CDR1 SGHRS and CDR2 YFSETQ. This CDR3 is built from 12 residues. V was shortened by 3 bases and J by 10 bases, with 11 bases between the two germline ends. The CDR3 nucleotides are TGCGCCAGCAGCTGGGAGAGAGGGGAGCAGTTCTTC. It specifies CASSWERGEQFF.

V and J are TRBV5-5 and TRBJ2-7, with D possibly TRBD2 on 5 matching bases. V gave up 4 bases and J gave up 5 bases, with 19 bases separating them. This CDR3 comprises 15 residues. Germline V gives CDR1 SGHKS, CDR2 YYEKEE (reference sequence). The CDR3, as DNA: TGTGCCAGCAGCCAGGTTCGGGGTCCCACAGACGAGCAGTACTTC. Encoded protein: CASSQVRGPTDEQYF.

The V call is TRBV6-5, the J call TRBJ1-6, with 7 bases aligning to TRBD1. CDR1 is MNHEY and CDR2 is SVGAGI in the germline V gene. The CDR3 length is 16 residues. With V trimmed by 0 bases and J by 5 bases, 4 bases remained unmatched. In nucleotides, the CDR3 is TGTGCCAGCAGTTACTCGGACAGGCATAATAATTCACCCCTCCACTTT. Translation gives CASSYSDRHNNSPLHF.

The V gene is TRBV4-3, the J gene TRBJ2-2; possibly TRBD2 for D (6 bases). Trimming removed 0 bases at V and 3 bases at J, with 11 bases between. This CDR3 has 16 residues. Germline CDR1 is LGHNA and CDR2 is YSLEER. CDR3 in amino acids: CASSQDTGSHTGELFF. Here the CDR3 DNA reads TGCGCCAGCAGCCAAGATACCGGGAGCCACACCGGGGAGCTGTTTTTT.

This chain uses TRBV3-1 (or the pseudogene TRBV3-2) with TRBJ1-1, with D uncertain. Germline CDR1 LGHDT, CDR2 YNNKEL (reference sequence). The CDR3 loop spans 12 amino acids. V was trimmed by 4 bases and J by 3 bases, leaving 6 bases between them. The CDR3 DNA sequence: TGTGCCAGCAGCCCGGGCCACACTGAAGCTTTCTTT. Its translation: CASSPGHTEAFF.

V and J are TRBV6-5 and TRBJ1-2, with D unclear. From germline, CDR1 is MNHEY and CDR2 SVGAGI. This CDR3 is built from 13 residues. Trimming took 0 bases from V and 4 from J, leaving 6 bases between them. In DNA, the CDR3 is TGTGCCAGCAGTTACTCGGGTAGCTATGGCTACACCTTC. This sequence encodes CASSYSGSYGYTF.

CDR3 residues: CAIRPDREVKSAFF. In DNA, the CDR3 is TGTGCCATCAGACCTGACAGGGAGGTTAAGTCAGCTTTCTTT. The genes are TRBV10-3 and TRBJ1-1, with 7 bases lining up with TRBD1. Germline CDR1 and CDR2: ENHRY and SYGVKD. After removal of 6 bases from V and 10 bases from J, the junction contained 14 bases not matched to a gene. This CDR3 has 14 amino acids.

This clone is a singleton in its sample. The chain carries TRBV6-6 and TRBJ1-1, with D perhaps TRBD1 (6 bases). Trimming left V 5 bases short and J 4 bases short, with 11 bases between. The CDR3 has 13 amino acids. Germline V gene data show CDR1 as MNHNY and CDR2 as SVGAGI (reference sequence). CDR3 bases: TGTGCCAGCAGTCAACAGGGTAGCACTGAAGCTTTCTTT. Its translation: CASSQQGSTEAFF.

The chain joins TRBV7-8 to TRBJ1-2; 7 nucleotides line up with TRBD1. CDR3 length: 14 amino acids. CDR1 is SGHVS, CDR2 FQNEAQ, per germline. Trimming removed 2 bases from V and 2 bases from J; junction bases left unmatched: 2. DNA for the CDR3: TGTGCCAGCAGCTTAACGGGACAGAACTATGGCTACACCTTC. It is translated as CASSLTGQNYGYTF.

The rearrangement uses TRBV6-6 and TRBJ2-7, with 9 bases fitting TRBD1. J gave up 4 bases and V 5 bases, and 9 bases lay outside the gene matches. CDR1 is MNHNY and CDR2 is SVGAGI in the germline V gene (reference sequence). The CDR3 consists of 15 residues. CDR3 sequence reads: CASSLYYRGQYEQYF. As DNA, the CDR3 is TGTGCCAGCAGTCTTTATTACAGGGGGCAGTACGAGCAGTACTTC.

The CDR3 sequence: CASSLVTRNEQFF. The CDR3 coding sequence is TGTGCCAGCAGTTTAGTGACTCGAAATGAGCAGTTCTTC. The chain has TRBV28 and TRBJ2-1, with D uncertain. The germline gives CDR1 MDHEN, CDR2 SYDVKM. The CDR3 runs to 13 residues. The ends were cut back, 2 bases at V and 7 bases at J, with 9 bases in the middle. Looking up the rest from reference TRBV28 and TRBJ2-1 gives the full variable domain: DVKVTQSSRYLVKRTGEKVFLECVQDMDHENMFWYRQDPGLGLRLIYFSYDVKMKEKGDIPEGYSVSREKKERFSLILESASTNQTSMYLCASSLVTRNEQFFGPGTRLTVL.

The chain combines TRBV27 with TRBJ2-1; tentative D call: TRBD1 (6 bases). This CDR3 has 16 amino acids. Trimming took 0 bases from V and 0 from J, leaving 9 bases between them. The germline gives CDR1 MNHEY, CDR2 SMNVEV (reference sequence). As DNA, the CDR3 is TGTGCCAGCAGTTTATCCGACAGGATCTCCTACAATGAGCAGTTCTTC. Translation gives CASSLSDRISYNEQFF.

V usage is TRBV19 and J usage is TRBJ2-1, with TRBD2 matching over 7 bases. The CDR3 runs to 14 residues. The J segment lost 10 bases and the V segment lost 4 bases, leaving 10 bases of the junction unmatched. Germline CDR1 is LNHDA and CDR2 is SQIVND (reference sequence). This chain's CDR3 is CASSSGTTTREQFF. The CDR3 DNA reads TGTGCCAGTAGTAGTGGGACTACTACAAGAGAGCAGTTCTTC.

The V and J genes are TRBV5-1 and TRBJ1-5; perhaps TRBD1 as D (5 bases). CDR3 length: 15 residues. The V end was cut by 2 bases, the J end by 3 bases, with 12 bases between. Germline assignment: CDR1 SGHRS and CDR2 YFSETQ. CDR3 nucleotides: TGCGCCAGCAGCTTAGGGACGATAACCAATCAGCCCCAGCATTTT. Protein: CASSLGTITNQPQHF.

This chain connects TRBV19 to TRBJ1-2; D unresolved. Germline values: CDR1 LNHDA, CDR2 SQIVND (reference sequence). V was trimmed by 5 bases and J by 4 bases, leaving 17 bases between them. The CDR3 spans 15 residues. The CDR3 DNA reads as TGTGCCAGTAGTCCCGGTGGAGGGAACTTCTATGGCTACACCTTC. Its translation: CASSPGGGNFYGYTF. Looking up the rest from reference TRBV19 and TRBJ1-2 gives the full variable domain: DGGITQSPKYLFRKEGQNVTLSCEQNLNHDAMYWYRQDPGQGLRLIYYSQIVNDFQKGDIAEGYSVSREKKESFPLTVTSAQKNPTAFYLCASSPGGGNFYGYTFGSGTRLTVV.

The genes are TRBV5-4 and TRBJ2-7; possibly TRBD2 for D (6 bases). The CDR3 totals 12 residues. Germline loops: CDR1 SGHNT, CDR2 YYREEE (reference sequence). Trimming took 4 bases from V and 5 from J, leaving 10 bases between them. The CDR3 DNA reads TGTGCCAGCAGCACGGGACTCGACGAGCAGTACTTC. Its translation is CASSTGLDEQYF.

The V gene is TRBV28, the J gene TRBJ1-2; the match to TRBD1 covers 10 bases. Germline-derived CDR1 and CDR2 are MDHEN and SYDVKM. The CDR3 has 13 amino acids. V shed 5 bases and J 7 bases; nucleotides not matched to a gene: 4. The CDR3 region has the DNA TGTGCCAGCAGTCGACAGGGGGCAGGTGGCTACACCTTC. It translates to CASSRQGAGGYTF.

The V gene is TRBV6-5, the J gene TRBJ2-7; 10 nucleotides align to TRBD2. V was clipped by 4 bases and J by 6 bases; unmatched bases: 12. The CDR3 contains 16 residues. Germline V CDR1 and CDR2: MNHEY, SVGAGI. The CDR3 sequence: CASSWEGASGRREQYF. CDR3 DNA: TGTGCCAGCAGTTGGGAGGGGGCTAGCGGGAGACGCGAGCAGTACTTC.

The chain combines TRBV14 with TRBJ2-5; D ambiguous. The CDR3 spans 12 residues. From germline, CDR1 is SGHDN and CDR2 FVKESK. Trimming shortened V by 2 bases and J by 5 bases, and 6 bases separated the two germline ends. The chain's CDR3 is CASSQSSETQYF. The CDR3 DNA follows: TGTGCCAGCAGCCAATCAAGTGAGACCCAGTACTTC. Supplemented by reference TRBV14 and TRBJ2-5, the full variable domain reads EAGVTQFPSHSVIEKGQTVTLRCDPISGHDNLYWYRRVMGKEIKFLLHFVKESKQDESGMPNNRFLAERTGGTYSTLKVQPAELEDSGVYFCASSQSSETQYFGPGTRLLVL.

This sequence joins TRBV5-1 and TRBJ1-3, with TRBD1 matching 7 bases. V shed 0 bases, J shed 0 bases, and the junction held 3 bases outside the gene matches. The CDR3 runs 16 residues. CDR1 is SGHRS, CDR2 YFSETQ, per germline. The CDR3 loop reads CASSLAGQFSGNTIYF. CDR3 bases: TGCGCCAGCAGCTTGGCGGGACAGTTCTCTGGAAACACCATATATTTT.

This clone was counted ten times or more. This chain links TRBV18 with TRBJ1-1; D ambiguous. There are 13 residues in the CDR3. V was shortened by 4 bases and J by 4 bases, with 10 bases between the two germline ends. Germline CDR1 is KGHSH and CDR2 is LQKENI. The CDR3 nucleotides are TGTGCCAGCTCACTGGAATTGACCACTGAAGCTTTCTTT. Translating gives CASSLELTTEAFF.

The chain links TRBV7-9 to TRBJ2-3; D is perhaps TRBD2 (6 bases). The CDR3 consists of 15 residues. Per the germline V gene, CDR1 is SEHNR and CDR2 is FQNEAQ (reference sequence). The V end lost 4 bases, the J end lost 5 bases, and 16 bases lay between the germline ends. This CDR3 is CASSSSGRWRDTQYF. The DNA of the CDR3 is TGTGCCAGCAGCTCCTCGGGGAGGTGGAGAGATACGCAGTATTTT.

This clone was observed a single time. The CDR3 protein is CATSDRQVGVKDEQFF. In DNA, the CDR3 is TGTGCCACCAGTGACCGACAGGTGGGGGTTAAAGATGAGCAGTTCTTC. This chain uses TRBV24-1 with TRBJ2-1; D might be TRBD1 (6 bases). The CDR3 sequence is 16 residues long. V lost 4 bases, J lost 8 bases, and 20 bases lay in between. Germline V lookup: CDR1 KGHDR, CDR2 SFDVKD.